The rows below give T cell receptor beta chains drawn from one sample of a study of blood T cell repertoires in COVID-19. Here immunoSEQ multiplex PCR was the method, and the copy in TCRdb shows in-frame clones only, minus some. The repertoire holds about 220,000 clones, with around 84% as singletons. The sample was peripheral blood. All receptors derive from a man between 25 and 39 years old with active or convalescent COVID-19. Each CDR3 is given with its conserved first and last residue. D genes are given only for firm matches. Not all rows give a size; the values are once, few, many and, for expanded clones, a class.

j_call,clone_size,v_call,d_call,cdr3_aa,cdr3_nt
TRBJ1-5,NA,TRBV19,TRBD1,CASSINGQGTLEPQHF,TGTGCCAGTAGTATAAACGGACAGGGGACCTTAGAGCCCCAGCATTTT
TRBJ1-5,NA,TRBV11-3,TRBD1,CASSLIRGTGSNQPQHF,TGTGCCAGCAGCCTCATTAGGGGGACAGGTAGCAATCAGCCCCAGCATTTT
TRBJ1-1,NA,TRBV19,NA,CASSIEGGTNTEAFF,TGTGCCAGTAGTATAGAGGGGGGGACAAACACTGAAGCTTTCTTT
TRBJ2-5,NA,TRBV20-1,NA,CSASQLPGGTQYF,TGCAGTGCTAGTCAACTTCCCGGAGGGACCCAGTACTTC
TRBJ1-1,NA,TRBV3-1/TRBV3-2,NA,CASSRLESEAFF,TGTGCCAGCAGCCGTCTGGAGTCTGAAGCTTTCTTT
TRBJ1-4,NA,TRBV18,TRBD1,CASSPGQPNEKLFF,TGTGCCAGCTCACCGGGACAGCCGAATGAAAAACTGTTTTTT
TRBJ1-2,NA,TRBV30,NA,CAWAGGLKTYGYTF,TGTGCCTGGGCGGGCGGGTTGAAAACTTATGGCTACACCTTC
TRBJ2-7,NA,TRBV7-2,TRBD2,CASSRLAGGQHEQYF,TGTGCCAGCAGTCGACTAGCGGGGGGCCAACACGAGCAGTACTTC
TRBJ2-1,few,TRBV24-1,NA,CATSVPEYNEQFF,TGTGCCACCAGTGTTCCTGAGTACAATGAGCAGTTCTTC
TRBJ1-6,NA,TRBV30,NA,CAWTPRGGDSPLHF,TGTGCCTGGACCCCCCGGGGTGGTGATTCACCCCTCCACTTT
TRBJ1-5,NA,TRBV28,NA,CAGGAGREQPQHF,TGTGCCGGGGGGGCGGGGCGTGAACAGCCCCAGCATTTT
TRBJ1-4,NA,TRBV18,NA,CASSTGTAWEKLFF,TGTGCCAGCTCTACAGGGACGGCTTGGGAAAAACTGTTTTTT
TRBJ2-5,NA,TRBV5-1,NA,CASSRGTLETQYF,TGCGCCAGCAGCCGGGGGACCTTGGAGACCCAGTACTTC
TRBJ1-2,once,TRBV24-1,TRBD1,CATSGTGANYGYTF,TGTGCCACCTCAGGGACAGGCGCTAACTATGGCTACACCTTC
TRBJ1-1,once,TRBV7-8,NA,CASSGGGLWGTEAFF,TGTGCCAGCAGCGGGGGAGGGCTTTGGGGCACTGAAGCTTTCTTT
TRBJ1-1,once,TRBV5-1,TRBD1,CASSSGTGNTEAFF,TGCGCCAGCAGCTCGGGGACAGGGAACACTGAAGCTTTCTTT
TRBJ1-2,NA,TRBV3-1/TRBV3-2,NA,CASSQGRLHYGYTF,TGTGCCAGCAGCCAAGGTCGACTTCACTATGGCTACACCTTC
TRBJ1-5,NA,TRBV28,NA,CASSLSVLKPQHF,TGTGCCAGCAGTTTGTCGGTACTCAAGCCCCAGCATTTT
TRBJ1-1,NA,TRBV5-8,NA,CASSRGGAEAFF,TGTGCCAGCTCCCGCGGGGGGGCAGAAGCTTTCTTT
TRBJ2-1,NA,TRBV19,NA,CASSQRNSSYNEQFF,TGTGCCAGTTCACAGCGGAATAGTTCCTACAATGAGCAGTTCTTC
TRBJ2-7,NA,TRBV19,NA,CASSTGSLTRSYEQYF,TGTGCCAGTAGTACCGGTTCGCTAACCCGCTCCTACGAGCAGTACTTC
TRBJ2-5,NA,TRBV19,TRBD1,CASSINRGETQYF,TGTGCCAGTAGTATTAACAGGGGGGAGACCCAGTACTTC
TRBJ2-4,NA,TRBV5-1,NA,CASSLGKEAKNIQYF,TGCGCCAGCAGCTTGGGAAAGGAGGCCAAAAACATTCAGTACTTC
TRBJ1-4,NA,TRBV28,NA,CASTLTLSGKLFF,TGTGCCAGCACCCTCACCCTCTCAGGAAAACTGTTTTTT
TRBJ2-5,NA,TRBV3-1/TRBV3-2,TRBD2,CASSQGKREGPLQETQYF,TGTGCCAGCAGCCAAGGGAAACGGGAGGGCCCCCTTCAAGAGACCCAGTACTTC
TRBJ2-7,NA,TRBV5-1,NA,CASSLRRSGVAYEQYF,TGCGCCAGCAGCTTGCGAAGGTCGGGGGTAGCTTACGAGCAGTACTTC
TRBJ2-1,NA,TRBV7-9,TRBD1,CASSLGQERYNEQFF,TGTGCCAGCAGCTTGGGACAGGAGAGATACAATGAGCAGTTCTTC
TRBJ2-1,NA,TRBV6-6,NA,CASTPDNEQFF,TGTGCCAGCACCCCAGACAATGAGCAGTTCTTC
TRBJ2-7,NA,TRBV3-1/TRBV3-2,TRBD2,CASSLGGRSEQYF,TGTGCCAGCAGCCTCGGCGGGAGAAGCGAGCAGTACTTC
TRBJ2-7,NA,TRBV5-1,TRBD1,CASSLGRQGLTYEQYF,TGCGCCAGCAGCTTGGGTAGACAGGGCCTAACCTACGAGCAGTACTTC
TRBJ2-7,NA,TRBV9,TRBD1,CASSVADRGLSEQYF,TGTGCCAGCAGCGTAGCGGACAGGGGGCTCTCGGAGCAGTACTTC
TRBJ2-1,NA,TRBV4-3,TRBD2,CASSQGLAANEQFF,TGCGCCAGCAGCCAAGGACTAGCGGCCAATGAGCAGTTCTTC
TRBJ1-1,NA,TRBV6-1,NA,CASSEGGGTRAFF,TGTGCCAGCAGTGAAGGGGGGGGGACCCGGGCTTTCTTT
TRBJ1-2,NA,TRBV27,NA,CASHTTGSESNYGYTF,TGTGCCAGCCATACCACAGGGAGTGAGAGTAACTATGGCTACACCTTC
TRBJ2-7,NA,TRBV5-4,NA,CASSLAGRTYEQYF,TGTGCCAGCAGCTTGGCAGGCCGAACCTACGAGCAGTACTTC
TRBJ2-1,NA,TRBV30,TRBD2,CAWSKRGAGAAYNEQFF,TGTGCCTGGAGTAAAAGGGGAGCGGGAGCCGCCTACAATGAGCAGTTCTTC
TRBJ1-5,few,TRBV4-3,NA,CASSRGRTSNQPQHF,TGCGCCAGCAGCCGCGGCCGTACTAGCAATCAGCCCCAGCATTTT
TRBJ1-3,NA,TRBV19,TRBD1,CASNDRGSSAGNTIYF,TGTGCCAGTAACGACAGGGGCAGTTCGGCTGGAAACACCATATATTTT
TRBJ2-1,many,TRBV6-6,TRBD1,CASSLGTGEVGEQFF,TGTGCCAGCAGCCTAGGGACAGGGGAGGTGGGTGAGCAGTTCTTC
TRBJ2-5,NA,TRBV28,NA,CASSSTRGTQYF,TGTGCCAGCAGTTCAACCCGGGGGACCCAGTACTTC
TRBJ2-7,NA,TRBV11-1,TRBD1,CASSQDRYPSYEQYF,TGTGCCAGCAGTCAGGACAGGTATCCCTCCTACGAGCAGTACTTC
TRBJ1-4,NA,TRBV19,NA,CASSIRGQDNEKLFF,TGTGCCAGTAGTATCAGAGGGCAAGATAATGAAAAACTGTTTTTT
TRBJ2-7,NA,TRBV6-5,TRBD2,CASRAGLAGSYEQYF,TGTGCCAGCAGAGCGGGACTAGCGGGGTCCTACGAGCAGTACTTC
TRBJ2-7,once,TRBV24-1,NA,CATSDLGGSEQCF,TGTGCCACCAGTGATTTGGGCGGGTCCGAGCAGTGCTTC
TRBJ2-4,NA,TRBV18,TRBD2,CASSPPREGGAKNIQYF,TGTGCCAGCTCACCCCCCCGGGAGGGTGGGGCCAAAAACATTCAGTACTTC
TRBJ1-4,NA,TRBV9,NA,CASSPQGSNEKLFF,TGTGCCAGCAGCCCACAGGGTTCTAATGAAAAACTGTTTTTT
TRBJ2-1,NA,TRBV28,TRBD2,CASSLLSSGAKEQFF,TGTGCCAGCAGTTTACTGTCTAGCGGGGCTAAGGAGCAGTTCTTC
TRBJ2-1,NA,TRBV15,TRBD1,CATSRVRGQGAHEQFF,TGTGCCACCAGCAGAGTTAGAGGACAGGGGGCCCATGAGCAGTTCTTC
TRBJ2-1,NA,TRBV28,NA,CASSRSGGMDNEQFF,TGTGCCAGCAGTCGATCAGGGGGGATGGACAATGAGCAGTTCTTC
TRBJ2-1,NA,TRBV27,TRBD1,CASSYGQGGNEQFF,TGTGCCAGCAGTTACGGACAGGGTGGGAATGAGCAGTTCTTC
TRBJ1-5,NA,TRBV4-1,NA,CASSFRGGSNQPQHF,TGCGCCAGCAGTTTTAGGGGGGGGAGCAATCAGCCCCAGCATTTT
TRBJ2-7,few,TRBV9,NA,CASSVGGGANREQYF,TGTGCCAGCAGCGTAGGTGGGGGGGCCAATCGCGAGCAGTACTTC
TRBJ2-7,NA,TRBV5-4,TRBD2,CASSDQATKRGAVEQYF,TGTGCCAGCAGCGACCAAGCCACCAAGCGGGGGGCGGTCGAGCAGTACTTC
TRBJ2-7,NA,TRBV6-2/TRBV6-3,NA,CASSPPGSKQYF,TGTGCCAGCAGTCCACCCGGGTCCAAGCAGTACTTC
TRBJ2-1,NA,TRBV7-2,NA,CASRNPGASLEQFF,TGTGCCAGCAGAAACCCTGGAGCGTCCTTGGAGCAGTTCTTC
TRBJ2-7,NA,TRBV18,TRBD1,CASSPGQTYEQYF,TGTGCCAGCTCACCGGGACAGACCTACGAGCAGTACTTC
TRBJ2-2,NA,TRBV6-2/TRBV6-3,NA,CASSYPDWGRPFTGELFF,TGTGCCAGCAGTTATCCCGATTGGGGGAGGCCTTTCACCGGGGAGCTGTTTTTT
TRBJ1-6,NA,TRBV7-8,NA,CASTSGGWNSPLHF,TGTGCCAGCACTTCTGGGGGGTGGAATTCACCCCTCCACTTT
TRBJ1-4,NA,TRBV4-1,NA,CASSQVPGPTNEKLFF,TGCGCCAGCAGCCAAGTCCCAGGGCCAACTAATGAAAAACTGTTTTTT